This entry lists 5 T cell receptor beta chains sequenced from one sample in a study of CD8+ T cells in alopecia areata (dated by TCRdb to between 2018 and 2020). The sample's time point label is to be understood as: baseline before oral tofacitinib. Library generation was performed with the immunoSEQ multiplex PCR assay. For TCR sequencing, RNA was extracted from every sample and reverse transcribed into cDNA to serve as template. TCRdb took this table from immuneACCESS and kept in-frame rearrangements with V and J called. Such tables lack part of the clones; where checked against another copy, unresolved V genes explain under half of the gap, and the rest is unexplained. Present in this sample are 150,000 to 160,000 clones, around 50% of which were seen just once. Approximately 20% of the sample is in the top ten clones. The sample here was CD8+ T cells sorted from blood, taken at week 0. The receptors originated from a human donor with alopecia areata.

This clone appeared many times. V and J are TRBV11-2 and TRBJ1-2; 7 bases line up with TRBD1. Germline CDR1 SGHAT, CDR2 FQNNGV. V was clipped by 6 bases and J by 0 bases; unmatched bases: 13. This CDR3 comprises 17 residues. This CDR3 is CASSQIQGTLANYGYTF. The CDR3 nucleotides read TGTGCCAGCAGTCAAATACAGGGGACATTGGCTAACTATGGCTACACCTTC.

DNA for the CDR3: TGTGCCAGTAGTATGAACTCTGGGGCCAACGTCCTGACTTTC. Translation gives CASSMNSGANVLTF. This chain connects TRBV19 to TRBJ2-6; D is undetermined. Germline lookup yields CDR1 LNHDA and CDR2 SQIVND (reference sequence). With 3 bases removed from V and 0 bases from J, the gap between germline ends came to 3 bases. This CDR3 is built from 14 residues.

This clone was recorded a few times. The chain carries TRBV30 and TRBJ1-1; maybe TRBD1 (6 bases). The CDR3 extends over 13 amino acids. V shed 5 bases and J shed 5 bases, with 15 bases lying between them. Germline CDR1 and CDR2: GTSNPN and SVGIG (reference sequence). The CDR3: CAWVITRGTEAFF. The CDR3 DNA is TGTGCCTGGGTTATTACGAGGGGGACTGAAGCTTTCTTT.

The chain has TRBV10-3 and TRBJ2-1, with D unclear. Between the trimmed V and J ends, which lost 8 bases and 8 bases, there was a span of 4 bases. Germline V CDR1 and CDR2: ENHRY, SYGVKD. The CDR3 contains 9 residues. This chain's CDR3 is CAIGYEQFF. CDR3 DNA sequence: TGTGCCATCGGTTATGAGCAGTTCTTC.

This clone was counted a few times. The CDR3, as DNA: TGTGCCAGCAGTGATGAGAGCGGGGAGCTGTTTTTT. This gives the protein CASSDESGELFF. V and J are TRBV2 and TRBJ2-2; D is uncertain. CDR1 is SNHLY, CDR2 FYNNEI, per germline. The CDR3 loop spans 12 amino acids. Trimming stripped 3 bases from V and 7 bases from J, with 6 bases between.